The 24 T cell receptor beta chains presented below share a single source sample, sequenced in a study of blood T cell repertoires in COVID-19. Generated by immunoSEQ multiplex PCR, the TCRdb table keeps only in-frame clones and is missing some. This table holds 350,000 to 400,000 clones, more than 75% found once. The sequenced sample consisted of PBMCs or T cells enriched from blood (not recorded which). The source of these receptors is a man in his forties in a cohort exposed to, infected with or recovered from COVID-19 (not recorded which).

This chain connects TRBV4-1 to TRBJ1-5; D might be TRBD1 (6 bases). The CDR3 length is 16 residues. Germline V gene sequence: CDR1 MGHRA, CDR2 YSYEKL. The V end was cut by 1 base, the J end by 6 bases, with 16 bases between. CDR3 bases: TGCGCCAGCAGCCAAGGCTCGGGGGGCACGGGTCAGCCCCAGCATTTT. It translates to CASSQGSGGTGQPQHF.

J is TRBJ2-1 and V is TRBV7-2, with D maybe TRBD1 (6 bases). CDR3 length: 15 amino acids. V was cut by 6 bases and J by 0 bases, with 12 bases left in between. Germline V gene data show CDR1 as SGHTA and CDR2 as FQGNSA. CDR3 in DNA: TGTGCCAGCAGTCGAGGGGGAAGCTCCTACAATGAGCAGTTCTTC. This sequence encodes CASSRGGSSYNEQFF.

This sequence joins TRBV4-1 and TRBJ2-1, with 9 bases that match TRBD2. The V and J ends lost 4 bases and 0 bases, in that order; junction bases with no gene match: 13. The CDR3 consists of 19 residues. Germline-derived CDR1 and CDR2 are MGHRA and YSYEKL. The CDR3 DNA is TGCGCCAGCAGCCGAATGGGGACCGGGACTAGCCGCTCCTACAATGAGCAGTTCTTC. Translation gives CASSRMGTGTSRSYNEQFF.

This rearrangement joins TRBV7-9 to TRBJ1-4; TRBD1 aligns across 8 bases. The CDR3 is made up of 16 amino acids. Germline V gives CDR1 SEHNR, CDR2 FQNEAQ (reference sequence). V gave up 2 bases and J gave up 4 bases; unmatched junction bases: 6. Here the CDR3 DNA reads TGTGCCAGCAGCTTAACCGGGACAGGTCATAATGAAAAACTGTTTTTT. Translation: CASSLTGTGHNEKLFF.

Written as DNA, the CDR3 is TGTGCCAGCAGGTCTCCGGGACAGGCAACCTACGAGCAGTACTTC. This codes for CASRSPGQATYEQYF. This chain connects TRBV6-5 to TRBJ2-7; 8 positions match TRBD1. From germline, CDR1 is MNHEY and CDR2 SVGAGI. V gave up 6 bases and J gave up 2 bases; unmatched junction bases: 9. This CDR3 comprises 15 residues.

This chain uses TRBV27 with TRBJ1-5, with TRBD1 as a possible D gene (6 bases). The CDR3 covers 14 residues. The V gene lost 6 bases and the J gene lost 5 bases, with 14 bases spanning the gap. Germline V gene data show CDR1 as MNHEY and CDR2 as SMNVEV (reference sequence). This chain's CDR3 is CASSRDNTYQPQHF. The CDR3 DNA reads TGTGCCAGCAGCCGGGACAACACCTATCAGCCCCAGCATTTT.

The V gene is TRBV19, the J gene TRBJ2-2, with TRBD1 matching 9 bases. The trim removed 4 bases at V and 3 bases at J, leaving 9 bases unmatched. The germline V gene encodes CDR1 LNHDA and CDR2 SQIVND (reference sequence). The CDR3 is 17 residues long. Written as DNA, the CDR3 is TGTGCCAGTAGTACATATCCCGGGACAGGGTACACCGGGGAGCTGTTTTTT. Protein sequence: CASSTYPGTGYTGELFF.

The chain joins TRBV5-1 to TRBJ2-5; 11 bases are a match to TRBD1. The germline V gene has CDR1 SGHRS and CDR2 YFSETQ. The V segment lost 4 bases and the J segment 5 bases; nucleotides outside the gene matches: 7. This CDR3 is built from 15 residues. The CDR3 here is CASSLGQGAKETQYF. The CDR3 nucleotides are TGCGCCAGCAGCCTCGGACAGGGGGCGAAGGAGACCCAGTACTTC.

V is TRBV27 and J is TRBJ2-2; a possible D gene is TRBD2 (6 bases). CDR1 MNHEY and CDR2 SMNVEV come from the germline V gene (reference sequence). Trimming took off 4 bases at V and 4 bases at J, with 16 bases between the two ends. The CDR3 is 16 residues long. CDR3 amino acids: CASSSQTRRGTGELFF. CDR3 DNA sequence: TGTGCCAGCAGTTCCCAGACTAGGAGGGGCACCGGGGAGCTGTTTTTT.

The rearrangement uses TRBV19 and TRBJ2-5; 15 nucleotides match TRBD2. V lost 4 bases to trimming and J lost 9 bases; unmatched junction nucleotides: 12. CDR1 is LNHDA and CDR2 is SQIVND in the germline V gene (reference sequence). The CDR3 loop spans 17 amino acids. The CDR3 region has the DNA TGTGCCAGTAGTAGCCGGACTAGCGGGAGGGCCATGGGGGCCCAGTACTTC. Translating gives CASSSRTSGRAMGAQYF. Based on the CDR3 plus reference TRBV19 and TRBJ2-5, the full variable domain is DGGITQSPKYLFRKEGQNVTLSCEQNLNHDAMYWYRQDPGQGLRLIYYSQIVNDFQKGDIAEGYSVSREKKESFPLTVTSAQKNPTAFYLCASSSRTSGRAMGAQYFGPGTRLLVL.

The chain is built from TRBV28 and TRBJ1-1; TRBD1 might be the D (6 bases). CDR3 length: 15 amino acids. V was shortened by 8 bases and J by 0 bases, with 16 bases between the two germline ends. The germline V gene has CDR1 MDHEN and CDR2 SYDVKM. The CDR3 is CASFRDTTMNTEAFF. The CDR3 DNA is TGTGCCAGCTTCCGGGACACTACCATGAACACTGAAGCTTTCTTT.

This clone was detected only once. CDR3 sequence: CASSTGAAYEQYF. In nucleotides, the CDR3 is TGTGCCAGCAGTACAGGGGCCGCCTACGAGCAGTACTTC. The chain links TRBV6-1 to TRBJ2-7, with 7 bases fitting TRBD1. This CDR3 region has 13 residues. J was trimmed by 2 bases and V by 5 bases; bases with no gene match: 3. Germline CDR1 MNHNS, CDR2 SASEGT.

The chain employs TRBV7-2 and TRBJ2-3; D not resolved. The V gene lost 1 base and the J gene lost 7 bases, with 9 bases spanning the gap. CDR1 is SGHTA and CDR2 is FQGNSA in the germline V gene. This CDR3 is 13 amino acids long. The CDR3 nucleotides read TGTGCCAGCAGCTTAGGATCTAGAAATACGCAGTATTTT. Translation: CASSLGSRNTQYF.

The gene calls are TRBV9 and TRBJ2-2; TRBD1 matches at 7 bases. The germline V gene has CDR1 SGDLS and CDR2 YYNGEE. The CDR3 loop spans 15 amino acids. V lost 3 bases, J lost 0 bases, and 2 bases stayed unmatched. CDR3 coding DNA: TGTGCCAGCAGCGCGGGGACAGCGAACACCGGGGAGCTGTTTTTT. Translation: CASSAGTANTGELFF.

About this clone itself: The same CDR3 can be traced to other DNA sequences in this sample. V gene TRBV19 combines with J gene TRBJ2-7; 13 nucleotides match TRBD2. This CDR3 region has 14 residues. After removal of 5 bases from V and 6 bases from J, the junction contained 4 bases not matched to a gene. Germline V gene sequence: CDR1 LNHDA, CDR2 SQIVND (reference sequence). The CDR3 sequence is CASSPRTSGSEQYF. The CDR3 DNA is TGTGCCAGTAGTCCACGGACTAGCGGGAGCGAGCAGTACTTC.

CDR3 DNA: TGTGCCAGCTCACCAGCAGGGTTGGACGAGCAGTACTTC. Protein: CASSPAGLDEQYF. The V gene is TRBV18, the J gene TRBJ2-7; TRBD1 is a possible D gene (5 bases). The germline V and J ends were trimmed by 2 bases and 5 bases, with 10 bases remaining between them. The CDR3 spans 13 residues. Germline V lookup: CDR1 KGHSH, CDR2 LQKENI.

This chain connects TRBV3-1 (or the pseudogene TRBV3-2) to TRBJ2-2; 10 positions match TRBD1. Per germline, CDR1 LGHDT and CDR2 YNNKEL (reference sequence). With 4 bases clipped from V and 6 bases from J, the junction kept 8 bases outside the gene matches. CDR3 size: 16 residues. The CDR3: CASSPPGQGSSGELFF. The CDR3 region has the DNA TGTGCCAGCAGCCCACCGGGACAGGGGAGTTCCGGGGAGCTGTTTTTT.

V and J are TRBV6-1 and TRBJ2-1, with a tentative D call TRBD1 (6 bases). Trimming took 2 bases from V and 4 from J, leaving 15 bases between them. Per the germline V gene, CDR1 is MNHNS and CDR2 is SASEGT. This CDR3 region has 16 residues. The CDR3 sequence: CASSETPGQLYNEQFF. CDR3 nucleotide sequence: TGTGCCAGCAGTGAAACCCCCGGACAGCTTTACAATGAGCAGTTCTTC.

This chain links TRBV19 with TRBJ2-7, with D unclear. Trimming shortened V by 1 base and J by 1 base, and 14 bases separated the two germline ends. The CDR3 sequence is 16 residues long. CDR1 is LNHDA, CDR2 SQIVND, per germline (reference sequence). CDR3 residues: CASSIVHGTRSYEQYF. CDR3 DNA: TGTGCCAGTAGTATAGTTCATGGCACGAGGTCCTACGAGCAGTACTTC.

The chain joins TRBV2 to TRBJ2-7; maybe TRBD1 (6 bases). V was pared by 3 bases and J by 2 bases, with 11 bases between. Germline CDR1 is SNHLY and CDR2 is FYNNEI. The CDR3 is 14 amino acids. In DNA, the CDR3 is TGTGCCAGCAGTGATGACAGGAAAGCCTACGAGCAGTACTTC. This sequence encodes CASSDDRKAYEQYF.

CDR3 sequence (DNA): TGTGCCATCAGTGGGCCTAGCGGGCCCCAATACAATGAGCAGTTCTTC. This encodes CAISGPSGPQYNEQFF. The V and J genes are TRBV10-3 and TRBJ2-1; 8 bases align to TRBD2. The CDR3 sequence is 16 residues long. Germline lookup yields CDR1 ENHRY and CDR2 SYGVKD. V was clipped by 4 bases and J by 4 bases; unmatched bases: 9.

The chain recombines TRBV5-4 with TRBJ1-2, with TRBD1 as a possible D gene (6 bases). CDR1 SGHNT and CDR2 YYREEE come from the germline V gene (reference sequence). V was pared by 4 bases and J by 1 base, with 8 bases between. There are 13 residues in the CDR3. CDR3 coding DNA: TGTGCCAGCAGCCAGGACAGTAACTATGGCTACACCTTC. Translated: CASSQDSNYGYTF.

The chain recombines TRBV6-1 with TRBJ2-7; possibly TRBD1 for D (6 bases). With 0 bases removed from V and 2 bases from J, the gap between germline ends came to 11 bases. Germline V CDR1 and CDR2: MNHNS, SASEGT. CDR3 length equals 15 residues. CDR3 sequence reads: CASSEASGAPYEQYF. The CDR3 bases are TGTGCCAGCAGTGAAGCATCAGGGGCGCCCTACGAGCAGTACTTC.

V and J are TRBV4-2 and TRBJ1-2; perhaps TRBD1 as D (6 bases). CDR3 size: 15 residues. Germline lookup yields CDR1 LGHNA and CDR2 YNFKEQ. Trimming removed 1 base at V and 1 base at J, with 10 bases between. CDR3 amino acids: CASSQGRGGNYGYTF. CDR3 nucleotides: TGTGCCAGCAGCCAAGGACGAGGGGGTAACTATGGCTACACCTTC.